This is a list of T cell receptor beta chains from one sample in a study of blood T cells in healthy people across ages. TCRdb re-called the 5' RACE reads through MiXCR, storing one row per CDR3 protein. This table holds over 950,000 distinct CDR3 sequences, roughly 50% found once. Sequencing was done on a sample of blood. The origin of the receptors is a woman aged 60 to 75 in good health. Each CDR3 is given with its conserved first and last residue. D genes are given only for firm matches. Expanded clones are given a class, and other clones once, few, many or no size at all.

j_gene	v_gene	abundance	d_gene	len	CDR3aa	CDR3nt
TRBJ1-4	TRBV5-1	once	.	17	CASSQRDSAATNEKLFF	TGCGCCAGCAGCCAACGGGACTCCGCGGCGACTAATGAAAAACTGTTTTTT
TRBJ2-7	TRBV25-1	.	.	13	CASSGRVGYEQYF	TGTGCCAGCAGTGGGAGAGTTGGTTACGAGCAGTACTTC
TRBJ2-1	TRBV4-2	.	TRBD1	15	CASSRVSGQGNEQFF	TGTGCCAGCAGCCGAGTGTCCGGACAGGGCAATGAGCAGTTCTTC
TRBJ2-7	TRBV29-1	.	TRBD1	14	CSVRTGGKVYEQYF	TGCAGCGTTCGGACAGGGGGCAAGGTCTACGAGCAGTACTTC
TRBJ2-7	TRBV11-2	.	TRBD2	16	CASSLTSEEQVDEQYF	TGTGCCAGCAGCTTAACTAGCGAGGAGCAGGTCGACGAGCAGTACTTC
TRBJ2-3	TRBV28	.	TRBD2	14	CASSPAGGTDTQYF	TGCGCCAGCAGTCCGGCGGGAGGCACAGATACGCAGTATTTT
TRBJ2-5	TRBV28	.	.	14	CASSFLGPQETQYF	TGTGCCAGCAGTTTCTTGGGCCCCCAAGAGACCCAGTACTTC
TRBJ2-1	TRBV9	.	.	14	CASSRGMGYNEQFF	TGTGCCAGCAGCAGGGGGATGGGGTACAATGAGCAGTTCTTC
TRBJ2-1	TRBV12-3/TRBV12-4	.	.	13	CASTISPAFEQFF	TGTGCCAGCACCATATCCCCCGCTTTTGAGCAGTTCTTC
TRBJ2-7	TRBV6-5	few	.	14	CASSYGTGAQEQYF	TGTGCCAGCAGTTACGGGACGGGAGCCCAAGAGCAGTACTTC
TRBJ1-5	TRBV7-2	.	TRBD1	14	CASSQGQGPQPQHF	TGTGCCAGCAGCCAGGGACAGGGGCCCCAGCCCCAGCATTTT
TRBJ2-7	TRBV20-1	.	TRBD1	15	CSARPGTAPSYEQYF	TGCAGTGCTAGGCCCGGGACAGCACCATCCTACGAGCAGTACTTC
TRBJ2-3	TRBV10-3	.	TRBD2	13	CATTREDTDTQYF	TGTGCCACCACGCGGGAGGACACAGATACGCAGTATTTT
TRBJ2-1	TRBV27	.	TRBD2	14	CASKSGRALNEQFF	TGTGCCAGCAAAAGCGGGAGGGCCCTCAATGAGCAGTTCTTC
TRBJ2-3	TRBV20-1	few	TRBD1	14	CSAQGQGSSYTQYF	TGCAGTGCGCAGGGACAGGGTTCTTCATATACGCAGTATTTT
TRBJ2-7	TRBV10-3	few	.	15	CAISESETSSYEQYF	TGTGCCATCAGTGAGTCGGAGACGAGCTCCTACGAGCAGTACTTC
TRBJ2-3	TRBV6-5	.	.	15	CASTPSPGVTDTQYF	TGTGCCAGCACCCCCTCTCCAGGGGTTACAGATACGCAGTATTTT
TRBJ2-7	TRBV7-8	once	TRBD2	15	CASNTRTSGSNEQYF	TGTGCCAGCAATACTAGGACTAGCGGGAGTAACGAGCAGTACTTC
TRBJ2-3	TRBV5-1	few	.	13	CASSRGDTDTQYF	TGCGCCAGCAGCCGCGGAGACACAGATACGCAGTATTTT
TRBJ2-1	TRBV12-3/TRBV12-4	.	.	15	CASSSQGNLYNEQFF	TGTGCCAGCAGTTCACAGGGAAATCTTTACAATGAGCAGTTCTTC
TRBJ2-4	TRBV24-1	.	.	13	CATSDLRTMKLYF	TGCGCCACCAGTGATTTGCGGACTATGAAGCTGTACTTC
TRBJ2-3	TRBV29-1	.	TRBD1	15	CSVETGTEGTATQYF	TGCAGCGTTGAAACCGGGACAGAGGGCACAGCTACGCAGTATTTT